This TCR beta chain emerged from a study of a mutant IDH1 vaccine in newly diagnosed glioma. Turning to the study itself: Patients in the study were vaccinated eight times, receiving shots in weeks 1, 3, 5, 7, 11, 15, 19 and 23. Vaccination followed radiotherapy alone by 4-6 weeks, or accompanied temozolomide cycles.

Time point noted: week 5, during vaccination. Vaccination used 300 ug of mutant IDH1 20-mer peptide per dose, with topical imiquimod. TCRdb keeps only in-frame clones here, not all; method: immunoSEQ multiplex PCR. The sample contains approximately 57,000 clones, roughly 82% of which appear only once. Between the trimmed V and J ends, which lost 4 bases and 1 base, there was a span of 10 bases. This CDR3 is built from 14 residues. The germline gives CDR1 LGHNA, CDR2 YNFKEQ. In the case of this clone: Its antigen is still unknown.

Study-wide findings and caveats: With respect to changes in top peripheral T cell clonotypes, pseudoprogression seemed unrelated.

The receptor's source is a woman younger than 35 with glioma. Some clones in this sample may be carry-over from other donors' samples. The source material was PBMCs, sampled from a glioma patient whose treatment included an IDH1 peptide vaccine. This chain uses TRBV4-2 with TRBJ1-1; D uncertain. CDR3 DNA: TGTGCCAGCAGCCCCGGTCGGCGGAACACTGAAGCTTTCTTT. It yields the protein CASSPGRRNTEAFF.